This TCR beta chain derives from a study of CD8 T cells in ankylosing spondylitis. Findings and limits, study-wide: Characteristic of ankylosing spondylitis blood, it appeared, was a TCR beta motif comprising about eight highly homologous variants. Matched synovial fluid from ankylosing spondylitis patients was reported to be enriched for disease-linked clones.

TCRdb processed the 5' RACE reads anew with MiXCR; each CDR3 protein has one entry. Of 200,000 to 250,000 distinct CDR3 sequences listed, about 17% are singletons. About this clonotype: Its antigen is as yet unknown. At one end, the junction sequence differs from germline, possibly due to a read error.

The germline gives CDR1 KGHSH, CDR2 LQKENI. This CDR3 is built from 15 residues. The J gene is TRBJ2-5, the V gene TRBV18, with no clear D. Specimen: blood, either unsorted or a sorted T cell fraction (not recorded which). The sequence was collected from a male donor with ankylosing spondylitis. The DNA for the CDR3 is TGTGCCAGCCCACCACCGCCGGACGCCCCAGGGACCCAGTACTTC. Translating it yields CASPPPPDAPGTQYF.